This T cell receptor beta chain originates from a study of blood T cell repertoires in COVID-19. About the research overall: Material from acute and convalescent COVID-19 was sourced from the United States, Italy and Spain. PBMCs, B-cell-depleted T cells, or T cells provided the cDNA or gDNA that made up the material.

This clone was detected a few times. Here immunoSEQ multiplex PCR was the method, and the copy in TCRdb shows in-frame clones only, minus some. The sample contains roughly 200,000 clones, 80% to 90% of which appear only once. Participant-reported clinical history was the basis for cohort assignment. Germline V gene sequence: CDR1 MNHNY, CDR2 SVGAGI (reference sequence). This CDR3 region has 15 residues. V dropped 0 bases and J dropped 7 bases, with 13 bases sitting between them. The V gene is TRBV6-6, the J gene TRBJ1-5; D is undetermined. Sequences were obtained from PBMCs or T cells enriched from blood (not recorded which). This clonotype was obtained from a woman between 40 and 55 years old with acute COVID-19. The CDR3 nucleotides read TGTGCCAGCAGTTACTCGCGGGGTCCGCGGCAGCCCCAGCATTTT. The encoded protein is CASSYSRGPRQPQHF.